These 26 T cell receptor beta chains were all obtained from the same sample, sequenced in a study of T cells expressing NK-cell markers. From the 5' RACE reads, TCRdb lists one entry per CDR3 protein and no DNA. Recorded for this sample: 400,000 to 550,000 distinct CDR3 sequences. Sequencing was done on a sample of blood T cells: a sorted CD56 or NKG2C T cell subset, CD4+ or CD8+ T cells, or bulk PBMC T cells (not recorded which). The source of these receptors is a woman between 18 and 70 years old in good health.

CDR3: CSAKSRGREPPYEQYF. The J gene is TRBJ2-7, the V gene TRBV20-1; TCRdb's D call of TRBD1 is untestable without DNA. The CDR3 has 16 residues. Looked up from germline, CDR1 is DFQATT and CDR2 is SNEGSKA (reference sequence).

V gene TRBV10-3 combines with J gene TRBJ1-1. Germline CDR1 reads ENHRY; CDR2 reads SYGVKD. The length of the CDR3 is 15 residues. The CDR3 sequence: CATGASGKPNTEAFF.

The chain uses TRBV27 and TRBJ2-7; TCRdb gives TRBD1 as the D gene, but with no DNA this cannot be confirmed. The CDR3 is 15 amino acids. CDR1 MNHEY and CDR2 SMNVEV come from the germline V gene (reference sequence). This chain's CDR3 is CASSFSGQEGLEQYF.

The chain joins TRBV2 to TRBJ2-2. CDR1 is SNHLY, CDR2 FYNNEI, per germline. This CDR3 contains 14 residues. CDR3 residues: CARRSAANTGELFF.

This chain links TRBV12-3 or TRBV12-4 with TRBJ2-7. This CDR3 has 14 amino acids. This chain's CDR3 is CASRMNRGPYEQYF.

This chain connects TRBV5-6 to TRBJ2-7. The CDR3 is 13 residues long. The germline CDR1 and CDR2 sequences are SGHDT and YYEEEE. This chain's CDR3 is CASSWGDSYEQYF.

The V call is TRBV20-1, the J call TRBJ2-6; TCRdb's D call, TRBD2, is unchecked because there is no DNA. Germline CDR1 DFQATT, CDR2 SNEGSKA (reference sequence). CDR3 size: 14 residues. The CDR3 loop reads CSALPTAGANVLTF.

V is TRBV3-1 and J is TRBJ2-1; absent DNA, TCRdb's TRBD2 call cannot be checked. The CDR3 spans 15 residues. CDR1 is LGHDT and CDR2 is YNNKEL in the germline V gene (reference sequence). The CDR3 is CASSQIAGEVYEQFF.

The rearrangement uses TRBV5-1 and TRBJ1-6. Germline-derived CDR1 and CDR2 are SGHRS and YFSETQ. The CDR3 has 17 amino acids. The CDR3 protein is CASSLAPADSYNSPLHF.

The gene calls are TRBV20-1 and TRBJ2-1; TCRdb returns TRBD2, unconfirmable since there is no DNA. CDR1 and CDR2 from the germline V gene are DFQATT and SNEGSKA (reference sequence). The CDR3 sequence is 16 residues long. The CDR3: CSAPKPGLAAYNEQFF.

The chain employs TRBV6-5 and TRBJ2-5; the TCRdb call, TRBD1, lacks DNA for checking. The CDR3 sequence is 12 residues long. The germline CDR1 and CDR2 sequences are MNHEY and SVGAGI. The CDR3 reads CATRDRQETQYF.

The chain employs TRBV14 and TRBJ2-3; the D call from TCRdb, TRBD1, cannot be confirmed without DNA. Germline CDR1 SGHDN, CDR2 FVKESK. The CDR3 is made up of 15 amino acids. The CDR3 reads CASRHTGAGTDTQYF.

This rearrangement joins TRBV28 to TRBJ2-1; TCRdb indicates TRBD2, and absent DNA this call remains unverified. This CDR3 has 17 amino acids. From germline, CDR1 is MDHEN and CDR2 SYDVKM. CDR3 sequence reads: CASRDGPGLEGRREQFF.

This chain joins TRBV9 and TRBJ1-1. CDR3 length: 14 amino acids. In germline, CDR1 is SGDLS, CDR2 YYNGEE. CDR3: CASSWGGSDTEAFF.

The rearrangement uses TRBV15 and TRBJ2-5; the TRBD1 assignment by TCRdb is unverifiable without DNA. The germline CDR1 and CDR2 sequences are LNHNV and YYDKDF (reference sequence). The CDR3 spans 18 residues. The CDR3 is CATSRDGKWGHGQETQYF.

This chain connects TRBV7-2 to TRBJ1-5; the D call from TCRdb, TRBD1, cannot be confirmed without DNA. The CDR3 spans 13 residues. CDR1 and CDR2 (germline): SGHTA, FQGNSA. The CDR3 loop reads CASHFPDVQPQHF.

The chain links TRBV14 to TRBJ2-3; TCRdb picks TRBD1, but there is no DNA to check that call. The CDR3 is 19 residues long. Germline values: CDR1 SGHDN, CDR2 FVKESK. CDR3 loop: CASSQDRERALVRTDTQYF.

The genes are TRBV12-3 or TRBV12-4 and TRBJ1-1; with no DNA, the TCRdb D assignment of TRBD1 cannot be verified. The length of the CDR3 is 15 residues. The CDR3 loop is CASSSFQVGDTEAFF.

The genes are TRBV7-9 and TRBJ2-5. The germline V gene has CDR1 SEHNR and CDR2 FQNEAQ (reference sequence). This CDR3 spans 14 amino acids. The CDR3 here is CASTSGQVEETQYF. Combining the CDR3 with reference TRBV7-9 and TRBJ2-5 gives the whole variable domain DTGVSQNPRHKITKRGQNVTFRCDPISEHNRLYWYRQTLGQGPEFLTYFQNEAQLEKSRLLSDRFSAERPKGSFSTLEIQRTEQGDSAMYLCASTSGQVEETQYFGPGTRLLVL.

This chain links TRBV12-3 or TRBV12-4 with TRBJ1-1; the D gene TCRdb calls, TRBD1, cannot be checked with no DNA. The CDR3 extends over 14 amino acids. The CDR3 sequence: CASRRGDRNTEAFF.

The chain couples TRBV20-1 to TRBJ2-7; lacking DNA, the TRBD2 call made by TCRdb goes unchecked. The CDR3 consists of 12 residues. The germline gives CDR1 DFQATT, CDR2 SNEGSKA (reference sequence). The CDR3 loop reads CSARETSSEQYF.

The chain couples TRBV5-1 to TRBJ1-5; TCRdb's D gene call, TRBD1, goes unchecked for lack of DNA. The CDR3 extends over 15 amino acids. Per germline, CDR1 SGHRS and CDR2 YFSETQ. CDR3 protein: CASSLGTGNNQPQHF.

This chain connects TRBV6-2 or TRBV6-3 to TRBJ2-7; absent DNA, TCRdb's TRBD1 call cannot be checked. CDR3 size: 14 residues. CDR1 and CDR2 from the germline V gene are MNHEY and SVGEGT. This chain's CDR3 is CASSRGWQGDEQYF.

The chain couples TRBV9 to TRBJ2-7; without DNA, the TCRdb call of TRBD1 cannot be checked. The CDR3 runs 14 residues. Germline assignment: CDR1 SGDLS and CDR2 YYNGEE. CDR3 sequence: CASSGGTGTHEQYF.

The gene calls are TRBV9 and TRBJ2-3; TCRdb lists TRBD1, though no DNA is available to test this call. CDR3 length: 15 residues. Germline-derived CDR1 and CDR2 are SGDLS and YYNGEE. The CDR3 here is CASSISGTDTDTQYF.

V is TRBV29-1 and J is TRBJ2-1; lacking DNA, the TRBD2 call made by TCRdb goes unchecked. Germline V gene lookup returns CDR1 SQVTM and CDR2 ANQGSEA. The CDR3 sequence is 14 residues long. CDR3 amino acids: CSVERGTSGNEQFF.